Below, 5 T cell receptor beta chains from the same sample are listed, as sequenced in a study of blood T cell repertoires in COVID-19. Here immunoSEQ multiplex PCR was the method, and the copy in TCRdb shows in-frame clones only, minus some. The data contain 200,000 to 250,000 clones, 80% to 90% of them singletons. The sample was PBMCs or T cells enriched from blood (not recorded which). These receptors originate from a woman aged 45-60 years with acute COVID-19.

This clone was seen a few times. V gene TRBV5-1 combines with J gene TRBJ2-1; 7 bases line up with TRBD1. V was clipped by 1 base and J by 1 base; unmatched bases: 8. The CDR3 is 17 amino acids. Germline CDR1 is SGHRS and CDR2 is YFSETQ. The DNA for the CDR3 is TGCGCCAGCAGCTTGTCCCAACCGGGACAGTCCTACAATGAGCAGTTCTTC. Its translation is CASSLSQPGQSYNEQFF.

The chain combines TRBV23-1 with TRBJ2-4, with a tentative D call TRBD1 (6 bases). Being an ORF, TRBV23-1 has a function that is uncertain. There are 17 residues in the CDR3. V shed 0 bases and J shed 0 bases, with 12 bases lying between them. The CDR3 DNA sequence: TGCGCCAGCAGTCAATCCCATCAAGGGGGAGCCAAAAACATTCAGTACTTC. This translates into CASSQSHQGGAKNIQYF.

The chain has TRBV29-1 and TRBJ2-2; maybe TRBD2 (6 bases). Germline V gene sequence: CDR1 SQVTM, CDR2 ANQGSEA. The CDR3 consists of 15 residues. V dropped 6 bases and J dropped 5 bases, with 19 bases sitting between them. CDR3 nucleotides: TGCAGCGTCCACGGGTCCGGGGGTGAGACCGGGGAGCTGTTTTTT. As protein: CSVHGSGGETGELFF.

CDR3 bases: TGTGCCAGTAAAGAAGGAAGGGGGCTATATTCAGATACGCAGTATTTT. Amino acid sequence: CASKEGRGLYSDTQYF. The rearrangement uses TRBV19 and TRBJ2-3; the match to TRBD1 covers 7 bases. The length of the CDR3 is 16 residues. The ends lost 7 bases at V and 4 bases at J; junction bases unmatched: 14. Germline CDR1 and CDR2: LNHDA and SQIVND (reference sequence).

This clone came up a few times. The chain combines TRBV5-1 with TRBJ2-5; D is possibly TRBD2 (6 bases). The V end lost 0 bases, the J end lost 5 bases, and 14 bases lay between the germline ends. Germline CDR1 is SGHRS and CDR2 is YFSETQ. The CDR3 is 15 amino acids. CDR3 residues: CASSLAGSREETQYF. In DNA form, the CDR3 reads TGCGCCAGCAGCTTGGCCGGGAGCCGGGAGGAGACCCAGTACTTC.